The 13 T cell receptor beta chains listed next were all sequenced from one sample in a study of cytomegalovirus exposure and HLA in healthy donors. 13 Jbeta primers and 60 Vbeta primers were used for the PCR. Generated by immunoSEQ multiplex PCR, the TCRdb table keeps only in-frame clones and is missing some. This sample has approximately 190,000 clones, with approximately 70% found just once. Sequenced: PBMCs. Every receptor here comes from a man aged 40-55 years in good health and CMV-seropositive.

This clone was seen a handful of times. The chain couples TRBV11-2 to TRBJ1-1; no reliable D call. The V end lost 1 base, the J end lost 5 bases, and 20 bases lay between the germline ends. The length of the CDR3 is 17 residues. Germline CDR1 and CDR2: SGHAT and FQNNGV. CDR3 in DNA: TGTGCCAGCAGCTTAGCCTATTACGGGGAACGGAATACTGAAGCTTTCTTT. Residues: CASSLAYYGERNTEAFF.

In this sample, this clone turned up a few times. This rearrangement joins TRBV5-1 to TRBJ1-1, with 10 bases matching TRBD1. Germline-derived CDR1 and CDR2 are SGHRS and YFSETQ. The CDR3 sequence is 14 residues long. J gave up 3 bases and V 6 bases, and 5 bases lay outside the gene matches. CDR3 loop: CASTDRGWDTEAFF. In DNA, the CDR3 is TGCGCCAGCACGGACAGGGGGTGGGACACTGAAGCTTTCTTT.

The rearrangement joins TRBV5-1 to TRBJ2-1; maybe TRBD2 (6 bases). There are 16 residues in the CDR3. Germline V gene lookup returns CDR1 SGHRS and CDR2 YFSETQ. V dropped 0 bases and J dropped 5 bases, with 15 bases sitting between them. The CDR3 sequence: CASSLGGRTTNNEQFF. In DNA form, the CDR3 reads TGCGCCAGCAGCTTGGGGGGGAGGACTACTAACAATGAGCAGTTCTTC.

V gene TRBV4-1 combines with J gene TRBJ1-4; 7 positions agree with TRBD1. This CDR3 is built from 15 residues. Germline CDR1 reads MGHRA; CDR2 reads YSYEKL. Germline trimming cut 3 bases from V and 6 bases from J; bases unmatched to any gene: 7. The CDR3 DNA reads as TGCGCCAGCAGCCAGAGTGACAGGGAGCATGAAAAACTGTTTTTT. It specifies CASSQSDREHEKLFF.

V gene TRBV7-9 combines with J gene TRBJ1-2; possibly TRBD1 for D (5 bases). The CDR3 runs to 16 residues. Looked up from germline, CDR1 is SEHNR and CDR2 is FQNEAQ (reference sequence). V was trimmed by 5 bases and J by 4 bases, leaving 20 bases between them. Written as DNA, the CDR3 is TGTGCCAGCAGCGTCCCGGGGGACGGCGTCGTCTATGGCTACACCTTC. Protein: CASSVPGDGVVYGYTF.

The J gene is TRBJ1-1, the V gene TRBV2; 8 bases fit TRBD1. CDR3 size: 15 residues. Germline-derived CDR1 and CDR2 are SNHLY and FYNNEI. V was clipped by 6 bases and J by 0 bases; unmatched bases: 6. The CDR3 DNA reads as TGTGCCAGCAGCTGGACAGGGACGATGAACACTGAAGCTTTCTTT. This translates into CASSWTGTMNTEAFF.

This chain connects TRBV7-6 to TRBJ1-1, with D possibly being TRBD1 (5 bases). The CDR3 length is 18 residues. Germline-derived CDR1 and CDR2 are SGHVS and FNYEAQ. V was clipped by 2 bases and J by 1 base, with 20 bases between them. The CDR3 spells CASSLRSALQGGNTEAFF. Written as DNA, the CDR3 is TGTGCCAGCAGCTTAAGATCGGCGCTGCAGGGTGGGAACACTGAAGCTTTCTTT.

The genes are TRBV13 and TRBJ2-5, with TRBD2 identical over 9 bases. Trimming removed 2 bases from V and 0 bases from J; junction bases left unmatched: 4. CDR1 is PRHDT and CDR2 is FYEKMQ in the germline V gene (reference sequence). The CDR3 totals 16 residues. In nucleotides, the CDR3 is TGTGCCAGCAGCTTACTGGCGGGGGGGTACCAAGAGACCCAGTACTTC. Translated, it gives CASSLLAGGYQETQYF.

The chain is built from TRBV9 and TRBJ2-2, with TRBD1 matching over 8 bases. This CDR3 is built from 15 residues. In germline, CDR1 is SGDLS, CDR2 YYNGEE. V shed 5 bases and J 0 bases; nucleotides not matched to a gene: 3. The CDR3 nucleotides read TGTGCCAGCAGGGTGGGACAGGCGAACACCGGGGAGCTGTTTTTT. It codes for CASRVGQANTGELFF.

This clone came up a few times. The chain uses TRBV6-5 and TRBJ1-3, with no clear D. The CDR3 is 14 residues long. CDR1 is MNHEY and CDR2 is SVGAGI in the germline V gene. Trimming cost V 7 bases and J 1 base, with 11 bases left between them. The DNA for the CDR3 is TGTGCCAGCAAACGGGAGGAATCTGGAAACACCATATATTTT. It is translated as CASKREESGNTIYF.

This chain uses TRBV5-6 with TRBJ1-3; D is undetermined. Looked up from germline, CDR1 is SGHDT and CDR2 is YYEEEE. The CDR3 contains 15 residues. V lost 4 bases and J lost 0, with 11 bases in between. The CDR3 loop is CASSLGPFSGNTIYF. In DNA form, the CDR3 reads TGTGCCAGCAGCCTTGGGCCGTTCTCTGGAAACACCATATATTTT.

The J gene is TRBJ1-2, the V gene TRBV5-6, with 11 bases that match TRBD1. CDR1 is SGHDT, CDR2 YYEEEE, per germline. V trimming: 4 bases; J trimming: 4 bases; junction bases outside the gene matches: 9. The CDR3 spans 16 residues. The CDR3 spells CASSQGTGGGIYGYTF. CDR3 sequence (DNA): TGTGCCAGCAGCCAAGGGACAGGGGGGGGTATCTATGGCTACACCTTC. The full variable domain, in which reference TRBV5-6 and TRBJ1-2 provide the parts outside the CDR3, is DAGVTQSPTHLIKTRGQQVTLRCSPKSGHDTVSWYQQALGQGPQFIFQYYEEEERQRGNFPDRFSGHQFPNYSSELNVNALLLGDSALYLCASSQGTGGGIYGYTFGSGTRLTVV.

The V and J genes are TRBV27 and TRBJ2-7; possible D gene TRBD1, 6 bases. The CDR3 is 15 residues long. V lost 0 bases and J lost 3, with 12 bases in between. Germline V gives CDR1 MNHEY, CDR2 SMNVEV (reference sequence). CDR3 bases: TGTGCCAGCAGTTTATCCCCTACAGGGATCTACGAGCAGTACTTC. This sequence encodes CASSLSPTGIYEQYF.